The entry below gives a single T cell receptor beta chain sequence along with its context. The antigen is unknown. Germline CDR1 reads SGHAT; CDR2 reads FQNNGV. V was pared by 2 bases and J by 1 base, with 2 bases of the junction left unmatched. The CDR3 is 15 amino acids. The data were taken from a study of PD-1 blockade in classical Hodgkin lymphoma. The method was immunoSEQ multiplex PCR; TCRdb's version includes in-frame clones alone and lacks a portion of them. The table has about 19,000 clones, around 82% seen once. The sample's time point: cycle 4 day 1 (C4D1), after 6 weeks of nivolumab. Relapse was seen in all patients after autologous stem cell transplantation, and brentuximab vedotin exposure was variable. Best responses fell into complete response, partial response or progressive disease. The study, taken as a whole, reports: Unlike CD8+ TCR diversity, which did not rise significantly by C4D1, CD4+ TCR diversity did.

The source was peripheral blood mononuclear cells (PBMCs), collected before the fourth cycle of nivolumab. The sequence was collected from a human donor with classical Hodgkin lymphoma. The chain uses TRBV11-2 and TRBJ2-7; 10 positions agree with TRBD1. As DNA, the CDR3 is TGTGCCAGCAGCTTACGACAGGGGGCGTCCTACGAGCAGTACTTC. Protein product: CASSLRQGASYEQYF.